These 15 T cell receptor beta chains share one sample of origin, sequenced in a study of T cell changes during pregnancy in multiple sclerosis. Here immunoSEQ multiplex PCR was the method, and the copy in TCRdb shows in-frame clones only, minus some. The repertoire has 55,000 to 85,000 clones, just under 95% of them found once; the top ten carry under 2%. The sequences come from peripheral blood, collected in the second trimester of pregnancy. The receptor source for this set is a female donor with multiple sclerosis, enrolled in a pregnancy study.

The CDR3 DNA reads as TGCGCCAGCAGCTCTCAAGCGGGGGGGACCTACAATGAGCAGTTCTTC. Encoded protein: CASSSQAGGTYNEQFF. The gene calls are TRBV4-3 and TRBJ2-1; 10 bases fit TRBD2. Germline loops: CDR1 LGHNA, CDR2 YSLEER. V gave up 5 bases and J gave up 2 bases; unmatched junction bases: 6. The CDR3 has 16 amino acids.

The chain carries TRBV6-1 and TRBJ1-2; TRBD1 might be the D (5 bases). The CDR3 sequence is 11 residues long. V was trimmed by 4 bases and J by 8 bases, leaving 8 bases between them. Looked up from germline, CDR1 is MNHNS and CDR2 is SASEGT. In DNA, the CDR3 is TGTGCCAGCAGTGTGCACAGGGGCTACACCTTC. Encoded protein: CASSVHRGYTF.

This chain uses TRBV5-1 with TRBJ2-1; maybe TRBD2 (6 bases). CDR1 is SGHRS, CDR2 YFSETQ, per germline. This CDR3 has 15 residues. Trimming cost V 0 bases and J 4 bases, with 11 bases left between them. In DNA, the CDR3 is TGCGCCAGCAGCTTGGACAGCGGGCGTTACAATGAGCAGTTCTTC. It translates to CASSLDSGRYNEQFF.

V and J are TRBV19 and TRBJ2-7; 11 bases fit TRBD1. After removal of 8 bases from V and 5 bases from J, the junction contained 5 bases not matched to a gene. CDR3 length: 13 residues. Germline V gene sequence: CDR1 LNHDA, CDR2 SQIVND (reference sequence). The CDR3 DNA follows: TGTGCCAGTGGCCGGGACAGGGGGAACGAGCAGTACTTC. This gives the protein CASGRDRGNEQYF.

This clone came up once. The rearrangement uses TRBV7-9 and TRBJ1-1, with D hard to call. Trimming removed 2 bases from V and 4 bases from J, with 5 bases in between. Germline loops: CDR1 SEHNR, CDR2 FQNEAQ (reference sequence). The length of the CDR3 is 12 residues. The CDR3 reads CASSLMSTEAFF. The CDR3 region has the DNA TGTGCCAGCAGCTTAATGAGCACTGAAGCTTTCTTT.

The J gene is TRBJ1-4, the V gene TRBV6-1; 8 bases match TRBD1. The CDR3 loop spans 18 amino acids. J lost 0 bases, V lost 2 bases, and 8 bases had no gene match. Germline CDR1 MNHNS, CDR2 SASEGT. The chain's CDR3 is CASSEFPPGGATNEKLFF. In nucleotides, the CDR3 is TGTGCCAGCAGTGAATTCCCCCCAGGGGGCGCAACTAATGAAAAACTGTTTTTT.

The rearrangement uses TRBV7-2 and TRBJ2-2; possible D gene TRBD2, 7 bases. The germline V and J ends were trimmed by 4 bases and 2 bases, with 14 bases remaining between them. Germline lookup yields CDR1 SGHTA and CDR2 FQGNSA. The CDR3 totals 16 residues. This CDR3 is CASSYVGGGNTGELFF. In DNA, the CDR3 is TGTGCCAGCAGCTACGTAGGGGGGGGAAACACCGGGGAGCTGTTTTTT.

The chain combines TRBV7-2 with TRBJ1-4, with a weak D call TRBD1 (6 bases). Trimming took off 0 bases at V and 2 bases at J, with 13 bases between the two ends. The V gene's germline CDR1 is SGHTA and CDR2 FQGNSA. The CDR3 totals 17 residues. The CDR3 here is CASSLAGGARTNEKLFF. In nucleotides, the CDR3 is TGTGCCAGCAGCTTAGCCGGGGGGGCGCGGACTAATGAAAAACTGTTTTTT.

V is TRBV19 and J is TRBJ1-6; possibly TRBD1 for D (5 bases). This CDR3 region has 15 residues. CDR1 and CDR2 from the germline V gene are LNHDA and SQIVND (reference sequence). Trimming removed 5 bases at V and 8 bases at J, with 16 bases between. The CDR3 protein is CASSSQEGIDSPLHF. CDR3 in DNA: TGTGCCAGTAGTTCCCAGGAGGGGATAGATTCACCCCTCCACTTT.

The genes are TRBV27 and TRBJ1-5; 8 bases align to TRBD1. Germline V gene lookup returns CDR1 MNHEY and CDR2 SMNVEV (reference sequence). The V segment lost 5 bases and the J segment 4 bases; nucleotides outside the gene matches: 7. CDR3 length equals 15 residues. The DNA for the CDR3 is TGTGCCAGCAGTCACGGACAGGGAGGAAATCAGCCCCAGCATTTT. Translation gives CASSHGQGGNQPQHF.

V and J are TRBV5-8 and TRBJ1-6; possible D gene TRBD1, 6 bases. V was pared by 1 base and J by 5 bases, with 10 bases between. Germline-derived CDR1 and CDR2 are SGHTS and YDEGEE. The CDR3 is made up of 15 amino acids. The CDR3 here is CASSLFRGNNSPLHF. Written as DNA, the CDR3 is TGTGCCAGCAGCTTGTTCAGGGGTAATAATTCACCCCTCCACTTT.

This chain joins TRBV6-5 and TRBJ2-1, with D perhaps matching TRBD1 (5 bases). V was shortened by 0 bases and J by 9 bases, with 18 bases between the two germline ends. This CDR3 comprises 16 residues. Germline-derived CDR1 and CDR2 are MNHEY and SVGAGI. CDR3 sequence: CASSYSISQGVSEQFF. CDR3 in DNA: TGTGCCAGCAGTTACTCCATATCCCAGGGCGTTAGTGAGCAGTTCTTC.

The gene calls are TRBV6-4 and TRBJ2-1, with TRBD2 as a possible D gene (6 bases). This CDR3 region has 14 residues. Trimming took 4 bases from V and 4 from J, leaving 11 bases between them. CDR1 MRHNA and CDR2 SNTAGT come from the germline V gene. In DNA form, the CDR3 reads TGTGCCAGCAGTGCTGTCCGGGGGTACAATGAGCAGTTCTTC. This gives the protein CASSAVRGYNEQFF.

The CDR3 loop is CASSQDYRGDTQYF. CDR3 nucleotide sequence: TGTGCCAGCAGCCAAGATTACAGGGGAGATACGCAGTATTTT. V is TRBV14 and J is TRBJ2-3; 7 nucleotides match TRBD1. The germline V gene encodes CDR1 SGHDN and CDR2 FVKESK. The CDR3 runs to 14 residues. V lost 0 bases, J lost 5 bases, and 2 bases stayed unmatched.

As DNA, the CDR3 is TGTGCCAGCAGCTTAGCAGGCAGCCACACCGGGGAGCTGTTTTTT. This gives the protein CASSLAGSHTGELFF. V usage is TRBV11-2 and J usage is TRBJ2-2; D gene unclear. V was pared by 1 base and J by 3 bases, with 9 bases between. The germline gives CDR1 SGHAT, CDR2 FQNNGV. CDR3 length equals 15 residues.